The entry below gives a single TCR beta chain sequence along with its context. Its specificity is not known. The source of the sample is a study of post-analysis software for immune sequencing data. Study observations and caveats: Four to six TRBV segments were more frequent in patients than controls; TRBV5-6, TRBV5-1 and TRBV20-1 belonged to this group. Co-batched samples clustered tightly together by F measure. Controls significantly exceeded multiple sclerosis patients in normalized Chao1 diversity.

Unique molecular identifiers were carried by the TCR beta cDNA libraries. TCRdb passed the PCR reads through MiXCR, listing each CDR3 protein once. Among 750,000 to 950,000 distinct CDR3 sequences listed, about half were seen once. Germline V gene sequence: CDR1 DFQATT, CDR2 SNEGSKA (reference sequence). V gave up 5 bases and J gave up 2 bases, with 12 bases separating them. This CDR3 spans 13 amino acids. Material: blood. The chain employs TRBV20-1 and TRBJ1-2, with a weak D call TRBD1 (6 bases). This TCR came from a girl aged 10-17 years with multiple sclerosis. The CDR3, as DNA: TGCAGTGCTGAGGGACACAACAACTATGGCTACACCTTC. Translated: CSAEGHNNYGYTF.